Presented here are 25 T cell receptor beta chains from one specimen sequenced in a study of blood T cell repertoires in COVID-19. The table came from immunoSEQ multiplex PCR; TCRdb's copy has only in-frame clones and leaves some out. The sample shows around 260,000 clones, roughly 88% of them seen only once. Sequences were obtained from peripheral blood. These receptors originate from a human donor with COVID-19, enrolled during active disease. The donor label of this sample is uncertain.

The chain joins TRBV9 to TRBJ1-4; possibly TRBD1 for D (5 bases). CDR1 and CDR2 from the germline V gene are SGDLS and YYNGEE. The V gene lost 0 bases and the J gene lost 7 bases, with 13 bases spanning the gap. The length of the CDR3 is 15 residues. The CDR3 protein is CASSVGGGGFEKLFF. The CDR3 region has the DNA TGTGCCAGCAGCGTAGGTGGGGGGGGGTTTGAAAAACTGTTTTTT.

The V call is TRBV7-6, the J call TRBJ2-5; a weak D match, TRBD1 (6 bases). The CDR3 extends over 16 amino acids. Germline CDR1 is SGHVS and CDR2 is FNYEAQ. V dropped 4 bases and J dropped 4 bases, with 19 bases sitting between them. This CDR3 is CASSSLQGSGGETQYF. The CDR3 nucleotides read TGTGCCAGCAGCTCCCTCCAGGGGAGCGGAGGAGAGACCCAGTACTTC.

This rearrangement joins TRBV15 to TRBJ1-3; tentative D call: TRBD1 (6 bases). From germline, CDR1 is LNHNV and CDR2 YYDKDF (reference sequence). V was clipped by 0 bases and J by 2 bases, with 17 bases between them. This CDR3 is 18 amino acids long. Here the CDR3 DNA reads TGTGCCACCAGCAGAGATGTTCCCAGGGGCTCCACTGGAAACACCATATATTTT. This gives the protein CATSRDVPRGSTGNTIYF.

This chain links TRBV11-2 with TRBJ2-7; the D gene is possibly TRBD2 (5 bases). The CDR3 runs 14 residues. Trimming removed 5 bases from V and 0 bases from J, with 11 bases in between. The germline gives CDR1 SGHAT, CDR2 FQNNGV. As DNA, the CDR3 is TGTGCCAGCAGCCCCCATAGCGTCTCCTACGAGCAGTACTTC. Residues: CASSPHSVSYEQYF. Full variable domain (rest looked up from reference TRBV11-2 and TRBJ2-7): EAGVAQSPRYKIIEKRQSVAFWCNPISGHATLYWYQQILGQGPKLLIQFQNNGVVDDSQLPKDRFSAERLKGVDSTLKIQPAKLEDSAVYLCASSPHSVSYEQYFGPGTRLTVT.

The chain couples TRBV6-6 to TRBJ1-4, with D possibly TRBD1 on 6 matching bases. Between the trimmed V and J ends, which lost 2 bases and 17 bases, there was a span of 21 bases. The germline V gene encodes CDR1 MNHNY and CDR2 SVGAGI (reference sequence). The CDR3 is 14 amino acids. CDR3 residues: CASSYDSRTAQSFF. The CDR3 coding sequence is TGTGCCAGCAGTTACGACTCCCGGACAGCACAATCTTTTTTT.

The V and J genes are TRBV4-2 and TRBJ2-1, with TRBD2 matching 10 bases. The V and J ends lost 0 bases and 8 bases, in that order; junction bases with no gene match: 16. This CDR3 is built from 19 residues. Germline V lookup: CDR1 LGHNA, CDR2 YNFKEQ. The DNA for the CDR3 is TGTGCCAGCAGCCAAGATACATCTAGCGGGAGTCGCCGGCTCCATGAGCAGTTCTTC. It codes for CASSQDTSSGSRRLHEQFF.

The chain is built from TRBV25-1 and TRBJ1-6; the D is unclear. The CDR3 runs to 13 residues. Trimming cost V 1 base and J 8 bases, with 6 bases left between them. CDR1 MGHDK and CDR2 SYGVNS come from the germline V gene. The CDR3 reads CASSEFGHSPLHF. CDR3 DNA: TGTGCCAGCAGTGAATTTGGGCATTCACCCCTCCACTTT.

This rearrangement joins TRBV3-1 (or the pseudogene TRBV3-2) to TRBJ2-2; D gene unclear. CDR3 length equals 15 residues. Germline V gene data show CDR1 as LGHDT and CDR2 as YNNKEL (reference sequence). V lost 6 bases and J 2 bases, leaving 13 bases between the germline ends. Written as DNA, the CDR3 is TGTGCCAGCAGTAAAGGTCTGACAAACACCGGGGAGCTGTTTTTT. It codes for CASSKGLTNTGELFF.

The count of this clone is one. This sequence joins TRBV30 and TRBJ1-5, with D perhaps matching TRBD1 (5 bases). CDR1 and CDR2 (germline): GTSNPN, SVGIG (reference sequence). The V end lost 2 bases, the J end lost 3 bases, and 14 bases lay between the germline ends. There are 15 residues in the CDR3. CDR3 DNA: TGTGCCTGGAGTACAGCGACGGGGGACAATCAGCCCCAGCATTTT. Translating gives CAWSTATGDNQPQHF.

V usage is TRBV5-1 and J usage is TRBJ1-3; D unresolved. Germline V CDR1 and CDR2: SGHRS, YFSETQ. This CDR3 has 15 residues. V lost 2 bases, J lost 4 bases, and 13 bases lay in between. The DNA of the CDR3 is TGCGCCAGCAGCTTTGAGAATCTCCTCGGAAACACCATATATTTT. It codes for CASSFENLLGNTIYF.

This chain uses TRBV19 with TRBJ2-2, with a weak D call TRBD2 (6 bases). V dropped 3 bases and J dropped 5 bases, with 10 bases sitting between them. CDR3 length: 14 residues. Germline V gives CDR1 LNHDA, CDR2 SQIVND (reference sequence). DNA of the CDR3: TGTGCCAGTAGTATCGCGGGACGGACCGGGGAGCTGTTTTTT. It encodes CASSIAGRTGELFF.

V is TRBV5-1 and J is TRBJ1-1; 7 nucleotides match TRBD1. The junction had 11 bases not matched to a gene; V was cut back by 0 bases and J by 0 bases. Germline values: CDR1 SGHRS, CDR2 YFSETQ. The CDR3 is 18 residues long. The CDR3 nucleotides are TGCGCCAGCAGCTTGGACAGGGGATCGGGTGTTGTGAACACTGAAGCTTTCTTT. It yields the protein CASSLDRGSGVVNTEAFF.

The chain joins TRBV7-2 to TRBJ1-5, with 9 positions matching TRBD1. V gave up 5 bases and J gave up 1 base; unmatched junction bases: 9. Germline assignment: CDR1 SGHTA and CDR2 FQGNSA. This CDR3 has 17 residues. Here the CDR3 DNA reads TGTGCCAGCAGCGTCCGCTCCGGGACAGGGAGCAATCAGCCCCAGCATTTT. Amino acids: CASSVRSGTGSNQPQHF.

This CDR3 reads CASSTRGVIGGYTF. As DNA, the CDR3 is TGTGCCAGCAGTACCAGGGGCGTCATCGGGGGCTACACCTTC. The chain combines TRBV6-5 with TRBJ1-2; a possible D gene is TRBD1 (6 bases). Germline V lookup: CDR1 MNHEY, CDR2 SVGAGI. Trimming cost V 5 bases and J 8 bases, with 18 bases left between them. The CDR3 extends over 14 amino acids.

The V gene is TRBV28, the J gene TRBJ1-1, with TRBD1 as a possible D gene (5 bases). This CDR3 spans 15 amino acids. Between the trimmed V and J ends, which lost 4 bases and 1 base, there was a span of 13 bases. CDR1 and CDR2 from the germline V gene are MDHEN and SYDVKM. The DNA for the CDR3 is TGTGCCAGCAGTTCCAACCGACAGTCGAACACTGAAGCTTTCTTT. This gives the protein CASSSNRQSNTEAFF.

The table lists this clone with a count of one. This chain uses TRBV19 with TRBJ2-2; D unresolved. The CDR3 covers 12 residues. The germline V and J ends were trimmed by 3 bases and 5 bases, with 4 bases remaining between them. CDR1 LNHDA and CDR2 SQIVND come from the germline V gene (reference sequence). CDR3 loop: CASSMTTGELFF. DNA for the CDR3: TGTGCCAGTAGTATGACTACCGGGGAGCTGTTTTTT.

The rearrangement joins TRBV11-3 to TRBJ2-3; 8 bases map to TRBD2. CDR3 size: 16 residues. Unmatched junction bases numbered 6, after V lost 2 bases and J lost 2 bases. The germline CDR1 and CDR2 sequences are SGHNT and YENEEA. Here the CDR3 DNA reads TGTGCCAGCAGCTTATCGGCGGGAGGCTACACAGATACGCAGTATTTT. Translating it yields CASSLSAGGYTDTQYF.

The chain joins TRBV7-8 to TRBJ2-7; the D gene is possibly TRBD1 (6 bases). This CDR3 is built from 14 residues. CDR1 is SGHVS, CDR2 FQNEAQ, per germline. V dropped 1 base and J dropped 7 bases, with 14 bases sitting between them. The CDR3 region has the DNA TGTGCCAGCAGCTTAGTACGCAGGGGCGCGGAGCAGTACTTC. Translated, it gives CASSLVRRGAEQYF.

The CDR3 protein is CASSLLTGVNTEAFF. The CDR3 DNA reads as TGTGCCAGCAGCTTGTTGACAGGGGTTAACACTGAAGCTTTCTTT. The chain links TRBV5-6 to TRBJ1-1, with 8 nucleotides matching TRBD1. Trimming took 1 base from V and 2 from J; bases not matched to a gene: 4. The CDR3 contains 15 residues. CDR1 and CDR2 from the germline V gene are SGHDT and YYEEEE. The full variable domain, in which reference TRBV5-6 and TRBJ1-1 provide the parts outside the CDR3, is DAGVTQSPTHLIKTRGQQVTLRCSPKSGHDTVSWYQQALGQGPQFIFQYYEEEERQRGNFPDRFSGHQFPNYSSELNVNALLLGDSALYLCASSLLTGVNTEAFFGQGTRLTVV.

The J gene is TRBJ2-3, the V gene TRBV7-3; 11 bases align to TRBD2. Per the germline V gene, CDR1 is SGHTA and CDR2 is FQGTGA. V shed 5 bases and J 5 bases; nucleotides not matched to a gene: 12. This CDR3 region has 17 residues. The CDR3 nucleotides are TGTGCCAGCAGCCCGGGTAGCGGGAGGGCCGCGGGAGATACGCAGTATTTT. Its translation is CASSPGSGRAAGDTQYF.

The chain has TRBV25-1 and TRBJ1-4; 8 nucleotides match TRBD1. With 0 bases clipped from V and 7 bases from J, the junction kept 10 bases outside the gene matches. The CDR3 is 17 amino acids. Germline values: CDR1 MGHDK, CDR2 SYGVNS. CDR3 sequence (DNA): TGTGCCAGCAGTGAATACCCCGGGGGACAGGACCCTGAAAAACTGTTTTTT. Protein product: CASSEYPGGQDPEKLFF.

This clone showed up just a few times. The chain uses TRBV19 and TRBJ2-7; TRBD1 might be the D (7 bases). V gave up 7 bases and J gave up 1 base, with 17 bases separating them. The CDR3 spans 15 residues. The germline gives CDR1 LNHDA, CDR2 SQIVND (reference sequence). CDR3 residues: CASTEQGTGSYEQYF. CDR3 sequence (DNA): TGTGCCAGTACTGAACAGGGGACTGGATCCTACGAGCAGTACTTC.

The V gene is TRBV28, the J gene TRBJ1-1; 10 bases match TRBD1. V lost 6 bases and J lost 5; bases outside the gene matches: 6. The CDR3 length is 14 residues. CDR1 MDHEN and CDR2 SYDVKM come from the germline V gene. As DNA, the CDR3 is TGTGCCAGCAGCCGGACAGGGGGAGTGACTGAAGCTTTCTTT. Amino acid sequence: CASSRTGGVTEAFF.

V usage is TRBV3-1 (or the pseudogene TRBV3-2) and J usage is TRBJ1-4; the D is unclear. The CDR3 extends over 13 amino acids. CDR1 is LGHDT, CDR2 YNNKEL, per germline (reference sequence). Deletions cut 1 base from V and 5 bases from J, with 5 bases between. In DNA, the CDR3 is TGTGCCAGCAGCCAAGGGCCGAATGAAAAACTGTTTTTT. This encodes CASSQGPNEKLFF.

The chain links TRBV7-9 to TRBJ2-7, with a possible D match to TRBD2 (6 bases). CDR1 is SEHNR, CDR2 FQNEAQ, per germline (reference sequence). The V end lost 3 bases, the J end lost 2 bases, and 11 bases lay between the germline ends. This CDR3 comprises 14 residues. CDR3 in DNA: TGTGCCAGCAGCTTGGAGGGGAGGACCTACGAGCAGTACTTC. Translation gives CASSLEGRTYEQYF. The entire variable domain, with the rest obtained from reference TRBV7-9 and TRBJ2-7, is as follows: DTGVSQNPRHKITKRGQNVTFRCDPISEHNRLYWYRQTLGQGPEFLTYFQNEAQLEKSRLLSDRFSAERPKGSFSTLEIQRTEQGDSAMYLCASSLEGRTYEQYFGPGTRLTVT.